This entry describes one T cell receptor beta chain. Trimming removed 0 bases at V and 4 bases at J, with 19 bases between. Germline CDR1 is SGDLS and CDR2 is YYNGEE. The CDR3 extends over 18 amino acids. The participants were between roughly 18 and 89 years old and came from 20 to 30 US areas. Participant reports of clinical history set cohort assignment. Study processing details: Counts of nucleated cells, estimated from reference gene primer amplification, were obtained. TCRdb's table, derived via immunoSEQ multiplex PCR, lists solely in-frame clones and lacks some. V and J calls and clone size follow that table, whereas D and trimming were derived from the DNA. Seen here are hundreds of thousands of clones, approximately 85% observed once, and the top ten hold 9.1%. The data were obtained in a study of blood T cell repertoires in COVID-19. On the study more broadly: The analysed material was cDNA or gDNA that came from T cells, B-cell-depleted T cells, or PBMCs.

The genes are TRBV9 and TRBJ2-2, with D maybe TRBD2 (6 bases). Sequencing was performed on PBMCs or T cells enriched from blood (not recorded which). The receptor was isolated from a woman aged 45-65 years with acute COVID-19. The CDR3 DNA is TGTGCCAGCAGCGTAGGCTCCCCGCGGGGCGCCGGCACCGGGGAGCTGTTTTTT. Protein: CASSVGSPRGAGTGELFF.